Listed here are 21 T cell receptor beta chains from one sample, sequenced in a study of blood T cell repertoires in COVID-19. The table came from immunoSEQ multiplex PCR; TCRdb's copy has only in-frame clones and leaves some out. The sample shows around 320,000 clones, around 91% of them seen only once. Material for sequencing was PBMCs or T cells enriched from blood (not recorded which). Receptor source: a woman in her late teens or twenties with acute COVID-19.

The J gene is TRBJ1-2, the V gene TRBV5-8, with D tentatively TRBD1 (5 bases). Germline assignment: CDR1 SGHTS and CDR2 YDEGEE. Trimming pared 4 bases from V and 3 bases from J, leaving 13 bases between. The CDR3 extends over 14 amino acids. The CDR3 protein is CASSPRGGDYGYTF. CDR3 nucleotide sequence: TGTGCCAGCAGCCCCCGGGGAGGGGACTATGGCTACACCTTC. Combining the CDR3 with reference TRBV5-8 and TRBJ1-2 gives the whole variable domain EAGVTQSPTHLIKTRGQQATLRCSPISGHTSVYWYQQALGLGLQFLLWYDEGEERNRGNFPPRFSGRQFPNYSSELNVNALELEDSALYLCASSPRGGDYGYTFGSGTRLTVV.

The rearrangement uses TRBV14 and TRBJ1-2; D is unresolved. Germline CDR1 and CDR2: SGHDN and FVKESK. CDR3 length equals 16 residues. Trimming pared 0 bases from V and 6 bases from J, leaving 17 bases between. The CDR3 here is CASSQEGFGSSNGYTF. The CDR3 DNA is TGTGCCAGCAGCCAAGAGGGTTTCGGGTCTTCAAATGGCTACACCTTC.

The V call is TRBV9, the J call TRBJ2-1; 9 bases are a match to TRBD2. The ends lost 6 bases at V and 8 bases at J; junction bases unmatched: 12. The CDR3 runs to 15 residues. The germline gives CDR1 SGDLS, CDR2 YYNGEE. The DNA of the CDR3 is TGTGCCAGCAACTCTCTGGGACTAGCTCGGGATGAGCAGTTCTTC. Residues: CASNSLGLARDEQFF.

The rearrangement links TRBV21-1 to TRBJ2-1; TRBD2, as called in the table, went unchecked against the DNA. TRBV21-1 is a known pseudogene. The CDR3 spans 14 residues. The CDR3 reads CASSAREGINEQFF. CDR3 nucleotides: TGTGCCAGCAGCGCCAGGGAGGGTATCAATGAGCAGTTCTTC.

The CDR3: CASTPRGDQETQYF. CDR3 DNA: TGCGCCAGCACCCCAAGAGGTGACCAAGAGACCCAGTACTTC. The gene calls are TRBV23-1 and TRBJ2-5, with D uncertain. TRBV23-1 is known as an ORF, though its function is uncertain. V was shortened by 7 bases and J by 0 bases, with 12 bases between the two germline ends. There are 14 residues in the CDR3.

The J gene is TRBJ1-2, the V gene TRBV18; 9 bases are shared with TRBD1. Germline V CDR1 and CDR2: KGHSH, LQKENI. The ends lost 3 bases at V and 8 bases at J; junction bases unmatched: 10. This CDR3 contains 15 residues. The DNA of the CDR3 is TGTGCCAGCTCACCTTCTACGGGACAGGGTGGAGGCTACACCTTC. Translation: CASSPSTGQGGGYTF.

The chain carries TRBV19 and TRBJ2-6; 9 nucleotides agree with TRBD2. V was clipped by 8 bases and J by 2 bases; unmatched bases: 7. This CDR3 is 16 amino acids long. Per the germline V gene, CDR1 is LNHDA and CDR2 is SQIVND (reference sequence). Here the CDR3 DNA reads TGTGCCAGTCGGGGGTGGACTAGCGCTGGGGCCAACGTCCTGACTTTC. Protein product: CASRGWTSAGANVLTF.

The rearrangement links TRBV29-1 to TRBJ2-3; 9 bases match TRBD2. Germline values: CDR1 SQVTM, CDR2 ANQGSEA. The V gene end was trimmed by 4 bases and the J gene end by 5 bases; junction bases not matched to a gene: 7. This CDR3 contains 14 residues. The CDR3 loop is CSVGHSGSLDTQYF. CDR3 coding DNA: TGCAGCGTTGGTCATAGCGGGAGCCTAGATACGCAGTATTTT.

This clone was observed a single time. The chain recombines TRBV6-4 with TRBJ2-5, with D uncertain. This CDR3 is built from 11 residues. V lost 6 bases and J lost 1, with 3 bases in between. Germline lookup yields CDR1 MRHNA and CDR2 SNTAGT. Here the CDR3 reads CASSSQETQYF. Here the CDR3 DNA reads TGTGCCAGCAGCAGCCAAGAGACCCAGTACTTC.

The genes are TRBV3-1 (or the pseudogene TRBV3-2) and TRBJ1-4, with D uncertain. This CDR3 has 14 amino acids. Between the trimmed V and J ends, which lost 1 base and 8 bases, there was a span of 11 bases. Germline CDR1 LGHDT, CDR2 YNNKEL (reference sequence). CDR3 DNA: TGTGCCAGCAGCCAAGTTTATGGGCAAGAAAAACTGTTTTTT. This sequence encodes CASSQVYGQEKLFF.

To note about this clone: Its ends do not fully match the called genes, so a read error is possible. The chain employs TRBV7-9 and TRBJ1-3, with no clear D. This CDR3 spans 12 amino acids. Germline CDR1 is SEHNR and CDR2 is FQNEAQ (reference sequence). The CDR3 here is CASSLERRQDSF. The CDR3 DNA is TGTGCCAGCAGCTTAGAACGGCGGCAGGACTCCTTT.

The chain is built from TRBV24-1 and TRBJ2-2; D remains unclear. The CDR3 length is 14 residues. The V gene lost 1 base and the J gene lost 1 base, with 3 bases spanning the gap. The germline gives CDR1 KGHDR, CDR2 SFDVKD. CDR3: CATSDFRNTGELFF. CDR3 nucleotide sequence: TGTGCCACCAGTGATTTCAGGAACACCGGGGAGCTGTTTTTT.

The chain carries TRBV5-6 and TRBJ2-4, with D perhaps matching TRBD2 (6 bases). Germline values: CDR1 SGHDT, CDR2 YYEEEE. With 0 bases removed from V and 8 bases from J, the gap between germline ends came to 15 bases. The CDR3 is made up of 15 amino acids. The CDR3 is CASSLGTIHLDIQYF. The CDR3 DNA follows: TGTGCCAGCAGCTTGGGGACTATCCACCTGGACATTCAGTACTTC.

This clone was seen ten or more times. V and J are TRBV19 and TRBJ1-1; weak D call: TRBD1 (6 bases). V was trimmed by 4 bases and J by 4 bases, leaving 19 bases between them. Germline V gives CDR1 LNHDA, CDR2 SQIVND (reference sequence). The CDR3 loop spans 16 amino acids. For the CDR3, the DNA is TGTGCCAGTAGTAGAGATCAGGGGCAGGGGACCACTGAAGCTTTCTTT. Translating gives CASSRDQGQGTTEAFF.

V is TRBV28 and J is TRBJ1-1; a possible D gene is TRBD1 (5 bases). V lost 3 bases and J 1 base, leaving 9 bases between the germline ends. CDR1 MDHEN and CDR2 SYDVKM come from the germline V gene. CDR3 length: 14 amino acids. The CDR3: CASSFRQGNTEAFF. The CDR3 region has the DNA TGTGCCAGCAGTTTCCGCCAGGGGAACACTGAAGCTTTCTTT.

The V call is TRBV9, the J call TRBJ1-1; D unclear. The CDR3 is 14 amino acids. CDR1 SGDLS and CDR2 YYNGEE come from the germline V gene. The V gene lost 3 bases and the J gene lost 6 bases, with 15 bases spanning the gap. As DNA, the CDR3 is TGTGCCAGCAGCGAAGGGTCGGGGAGGGCTGAAGCTTTCTTT. It codes for CASSEGSGRAEAFF.

The chain uses TRBV18 and TRBJ1-2, with a weak D call TRBD1 (5 bases). This CDR3 has 12 amino acids. CDR1 is KGHSH and CDR2 is LQKENI in the germline V gene. V lost 3 bases to trimming and J lost 3 bases, with 5 bases between them. The DNA for the CDR3 is TGTGCCAGCTCACCCAGGGACTATGGCTACACCTTC. Amino acids: CASSPRDYGYTF.

This chain joins TRBV5-1 and TRBJ2-7, with 12 nucleotides matching TRBD2. Germline V CDR1 and CDR2: SGHRS, YFSETQ. The V and J ends lost 7 bases and 6 bases, in that order; junction bases with no gene match: 11. CDR3 size: 15 residues. The DNA of the CDR3 is TGCGCCAGCTCCTGGGGACTAGCGGGCGCTTCCGAGCAGTACTTC. Protein: CASSWGLAGASEQYF.

The rearrangement joins TRBV11-1 to TRBJ2-2; tentatively, D is TRBD2 (5 bases). The CDR3 has 15 amino acids. Germline CDR1 SGHAT, CDR2 FQDESV (reference sequence). Trimming cost V 7 bases and J 2 bases, with 14 bases left between them. The CDR3 is CASTILGLNTGELFF. The CDR3 nucleotides read TGTGCCAGCACCATTCTTGGACTTAACACCGGGGAGCTGTTTTTT.

The chain is built from TRBV2 and TRBJ1-2; D is uncertain. Trimming pared 4 bases from V and 2 bases from J, leaving 11 bases between. From germline, CDR1 is SNHLY and CDR2 FYNNEI. There are 14 residues in the CDR3. The CDR3 sequence is CASSGPQSNYGYTF. The CDR3 DNA is TGTGCCAGCAGTGGGCCGCAATCCAACTATGGCTACACCTTC.

The V and J genes are TRBV28 and TRBJ1-1; TRBD1 matches at 10 bases. This CDR3 comprises 18 residues. Per the germline V gene, CDR1 is MDHEN and CDR2 is SYDVKM. J gave up 1 base and V 3 bases, and 11 bases lay outside the gene matches. For the CDR3, the DNA is TGTGCCAGCAGTTTGGGGGAGGGGACAGGGGCCGAGAACACTGAAGCTTTCTTT. Its protein product is CASSLGEGTGAENTEAFF.